This T cell receptor (beta chain) was observed in a study of blood T cell repertoires in COVID-19. The V gene's germline CDR1 is KGHSH and CDR2 LQKENI. CDR3 size: 15 residues. V lost 5 bases, J lost 3 bases, and 6 bases stayed unmatched. TCRdb's copy holds only in-frame clones and misses some; the assay was immunoSEQ multiplex PCR. The table includes 50,000 to 75,000 clones, around 87% detected once. Source material: peripheral blood. This clonotype originated in a man in his fifties or sixties with acute or convalescent COVID-19. The chain couples TRBV18 to TRBJ1-2, with 10 bases aligning to TRBD1. Here the CDR3 reads CASSLTGTGDYGYTF. The CDR3 region has the DNA TGTGCCAGCTCATTGACCGGGACAGGGGACTATGGCTACACCTTC.